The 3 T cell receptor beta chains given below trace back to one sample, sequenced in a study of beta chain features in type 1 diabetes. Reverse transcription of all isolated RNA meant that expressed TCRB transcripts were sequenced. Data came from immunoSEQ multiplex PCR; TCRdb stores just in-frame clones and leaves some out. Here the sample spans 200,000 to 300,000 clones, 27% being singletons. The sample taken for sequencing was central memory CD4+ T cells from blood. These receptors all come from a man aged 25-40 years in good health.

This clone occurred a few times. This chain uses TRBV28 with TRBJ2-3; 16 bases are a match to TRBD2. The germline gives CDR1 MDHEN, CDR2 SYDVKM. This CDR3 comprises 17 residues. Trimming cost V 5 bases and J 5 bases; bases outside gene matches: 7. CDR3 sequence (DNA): TGTGCCAGCAGTCCCGGGGGACTAGCGGGAGGGGGAGATACGCAGTATTTT. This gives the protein CASSPGGLAGGGDTQYF. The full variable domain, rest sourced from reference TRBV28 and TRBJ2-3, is DVKVTQSSRYLVKRTGEKVFLECVQDMDHENMFWYRQDPGLGLRLIYFSYDVKMKEKGDIPEGYSVSREKKERFSLILESASTNQTSMYLCASSPGGLAGGGDTQYFGPGTRLTVL.

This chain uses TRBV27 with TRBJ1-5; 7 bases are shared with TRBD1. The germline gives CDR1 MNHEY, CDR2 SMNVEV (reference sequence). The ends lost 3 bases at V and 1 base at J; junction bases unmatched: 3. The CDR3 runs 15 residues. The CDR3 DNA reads TGTGCCAGCAGTTTTTCAGGGGGGAGCAATCAGCCCCAGCATTTT. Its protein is CASSFSGGSNQPQHF.

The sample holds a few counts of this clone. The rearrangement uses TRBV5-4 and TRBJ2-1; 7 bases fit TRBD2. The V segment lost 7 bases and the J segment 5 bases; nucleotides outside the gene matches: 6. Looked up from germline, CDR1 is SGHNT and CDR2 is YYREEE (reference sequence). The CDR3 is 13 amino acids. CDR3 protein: CASWRAGDNEQFF. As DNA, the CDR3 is TGTGCCAGCTGGAGGGCGGGGGACAATGAGCAGTTCTTC.